This T cell receptor (beta chain) was profiled in a study of blood T cell repertoires in COVID-19. The study drew participants aged about 18 to 89 years from approximately 23 US areas. Method: immunoSEQ multiplex PCR; TCRdb's copy keeps in-frame clones and lacks some. The sample holds a few hundred thousand clones, around 85% seen once. This clonotype was sampled from a man in his thirties or forties who had recovered from COVID-19. Sequencing input: PBMCs or T cells enriched from blood (not recorded which).

Here the CDR3 DNA reads TGTGCCAGCAGCGTAGTCGGGGGGACGTACACAGATACGCAGTATTTT. It codes for CASSVVGGTYTDTQYF. V and J are TRBV9 and TRBJ2-3; 7 bases align to TRBD2. Per the germline V gene, CDR1 is SGDLS and CDR2 is YYNGEE. The CDR3 has 16 residues. Trimming removed 0 bases from V and 2 bases from J; junction bases left unmatched: 6.